Listed below are T cell receptor beta chains from one sample, sequenced in a study of blood T cells in healthy people across ages. TCRdb re-called the 5' RACE reads through MiXCR, storing one row per CDR3 protein. The table has about 1.6 million distinct CDR3 sequences, about 35% seen once. Source material: blood. Receptor source: a woman aged 25 to 39 in good health. The CDR3 runs from the conserved cysteine through the conserved F or W. Fields, in order: D gene, V gene, J gene, clone size, CDR3 protein, CDR3 DNA. The D gene is left open where the match is weak. Clone size is stated in some rows and not others, as once, few, many or a class when expanded.

>.|TRBV5-6|TRBJ1-4|.
CASSLKGLPNEKLFF
TGTGCCAGCAGCTTAAAAGGGCTTCCTAATGAAAAACTGTTTTTT
>.|TRBV29-1|TRBJ1-2|few
CSVEMGVYGYTF
TGCAGCGTTGAGATGGGAGTCTATGGCTACACCTTC
>.|TRBV15|TRBJ2-6|.
CATRADYFSGANVLTF
TGTGCCACCAGGGCGGACTACTTCTCTGGGGCCAACGTCCTGACTTTC
>.|TRBV2|TRBJ1-2|.
CASSGGSQNYGYTF
TGTGCCAGCAGTGGGGGCTCCCAAAACTATGGCTACACCTTC
>.|TRBV28|TRBJ1-3|.
CASSSQGRRRNTIYF
TGTGCCAGCAGTTCCCAGGGTAGGCGGCGCAACACCATATATTTT
>TRBD2|TRBV28|TRBJ2-5|.
CASRTGHLGGLAGIEQYF
TGTGCCAGCAGGACAGGGCACCTTGGTGGACTAGCGGGAATAGAACAGTACTTC
>TRBD1|TRBV18|TRBJ2-4|.
CASSSRTGRDEQYF
TGTGCCAGCTCATCTAGGACAGGACGCGATGAGCAGTACTTC
>.|TRBV6-1|TRBJ2-1|.
CANTYINEQFF
TGTGCCAACACCTACATCAATGAGCAGTTCTTC
>TRBD2|TRBV12-3/TRBV12-4|TRBJ2-7|.
CASRRTSGSNEQYF
TGTGCCAGCAGGAGAACTAGCGGATCTAACGAGCAGTACTTC
>.|TRBV20-1|TRBJ1-5|.
CRASTGNQPQHF
TGCAGGGCTAGTACGGGCAATCAGCCCCAGCATTTT
>.|TRBV6-1|TRBJ1-1|once
CASRNIRLGATAFF
TGTGCCAGCAGAAACATACGGTTGGGGGCAACGGCTTTCTTT
>.|TRBV4-2|TRBJ1-2|.
CASSQDQSFGRAKNYGYTF
TGTGCCAGCAGCCAAGATCAGAGCTTTGGACGTGCGAAGAACTATGGCTACACCTTC
>TRBD2|TRBV12-3/TRBV12-4|TRBJ2-3|few
CASSLQASGGADTQYF
TGTGCCAGCAGCCTGCAGGCTAGCGGGGGTGCAGATACGCAGTATTTT
>TRBD2|TRBV4-1|TRBJ2-1|.
CASSPRAAGGNEQFF
TGCGCCAGCAGCCCCCGCGCAGCGGGAGGAAATGAGCAGTTCTTC
>.|TRBV20-1|TRBJ2-2|many
CSARTGANTGELFF
TGCAGTGCTCGGACGGGAGCGAACACCGGGGAGCTGTTTTTT
>TRBD2|TRBV12-3/TRBV12-4|TRBJ2-7|few
CASSPLAGGGIEQYF
TGTGCCAGCAGTCCACTAGCGGGAGGGGGTATAGAGCAGTACTTC
>TRBD1|TRBV13|TRBJ1-2|.
CASSRRGQGYGYTF
TGTGCCAGCAGCCGCAGGGGGCAGGGCTATGGCTACACCTTC
>.|TRBV20-1|TRBJ1-2|.
CSASSPGLQPYTF
TGCAGTGCTAGCAGTCCGGGCCTGCAGCCCTACACCTTC
>TRBD1|TRBV6-6|TRBJ1-2|many
CASSRPTGTDYGYTF
TGTGCCAGCAGTAGGCCGACAGGGACGGACTATGGCTACACCTTC
>.|TRBV3-1|TRBJ1-2|few
CASSQVNKGSYGYTF
TGTGCCAGCAGCCAAGTCAATAAGGGGTCCTATGGCTACACCTTC
>.|TRBV3-1|TRBJ1-2|.
CASSRGKGNYGYTF
TGTGCCAGCAGCCGAGGCAAGGGGAACTATGGCTACACCTTC
>.|TRBV6-1|TRBJ2-6|.
CASSASRSGANVLTF
TGTGCCAGCAGTGCGTCGAGATCTGGGGCCAACGTCCTGACTTTC
>.|TRBV7-2|TRBJ1-6|few
CASSLEYGEIPLHF
TGTGCCAGCAGCTTAGAATACGGCGAGATACCCCTCCACTTT
>TRBD2|TRBV25-1|TRBJ2-7|.
CASSEGGGSEQYF
TGTGCCAGCAGTGAAGGGGGGGGATCCGAGCAGTACTTC
>.|TRBV5-1|TRBJ2-3|.
CASSLAGGEGFPDTQYF
TGCGCCAGCAGCTTGGCCGGAGGCGAGGGCTTCCCAGATACGCAGTATTTT
>.|TRBV5-1|TRBJ2-7|many
CASSLEKEQYF
TGCGCCAGCAGCTTGGAGAAAGAGCAGTACTTC
>.|TRBV7-6|TRBJ2-1|.
CASSPTRGVYNEQFF
TGTGCCAGCAGCCCCACCAGGGGGGTCTACAATGAGCAGTTCTTC
>.|TRBV5-1|TRBJ2-7|few
CASSLETVFDEQYF
TGCGCCAGCAGCTTGGAGACTGTTTTTGACGAGCAGTACTTC
>TRBD1|TRBV4-1|TRBJ1-2|.
CASSQAGQGGCYGYTF
TGCGCCAGCAGCCAAGCGGGACAGGGGGGATGCTATGGCTACACCTTC